These 31 T cell receptor beta chains originate from one sample sequenced in a study of blood T cell repertoires in COVID-19. The repertoire was sequenced with immunoSEQ multiplex PCR; TCRdb's copy has only in-frame clones and lacks some. The sample carries about 190,000 clones, roughly 86% recorded once. The specimen sequenced was peripheral blood. The source is a woman aged 65 to 85 with active or convalescent COVID-19.

The chain combines TRBV6-5 with TRBJ1-2, with 9 bases aligning to TRBD1. Trimming removed 6 bases from V and 4 bases from J; junction bases left unmatched: 3. The CDR3 length is 13 residues. Germline V gene data show CDR1 as MNHEY and CDR2 as SVGAGI. CDR3 region: CASRRDRAYGYTF. The CDR3 region has the DNA TGTGCCAGCAGAAGGGACAGGGCCTATGGCTACACCTTC.

This clone was seen ten or more times. The chain employs TRBV18 and TRBJ1-6; no reliable D call. V gave up 3 bases and J gave up 6 bases, with 12 bases separating them. Germline V gene sequence: CDR1 KGHSH, CDR2 LQKENI. The CDR3 contains 15 residues. The CDR3 spells CASSPTQRVNSPLHF. For the CDR3, the DNA is TGTGCCAGCTCACCCACACAGAGAGTTAATTCACCCCTCCACTTT.

The rearrangement uses TRBV7-3 and TRBJ2-1, with TRBD2 identical over 8 bases. Germline V gene data show CDR1 as SGHTA and CDR2 as FQGTGA. The CDR3 sequence is 14 residues long. Trimming cost V 6 bases and J 3 bases; bases outside gene matches: 4. CDR3 residues: CASSSSGGYNEQFF. The CDR3 region has the DNA TGTGCCAGCAGTTCCAGCGGGGGCTACAATGAGCAGTTCTTC.

CDR3: CASNLGGATGANVLTF. CDR3 in DNA: TGTGCCAGCAACCTAGGGGGTGCAACTGGGGCCAACGTCCTGACTTTC. The gene calls are TRBV3-1 (or the pseudogene TRBV3-2) and TRBJ2-6, with D maybe TRBD1 (6 bases). V shed 7 bases and J shed 2 bases, with 15 bases lying between them. Looked up from germline, CDR1 is LGHDT and CDR2 is YNNKEL (reference sequence). The CDR3 contains 16 residues.

The chain is built from TRBV29-1 and TRBJ2-5; tentative D call: TRBD2 (6 bases). Looked up from germline, CDR1 is SQVTM and CDR2 is ANQGSEA. Trimming took 5 bases from V and 2 from J, leaving 12 bases between them. This CDR3 comprises 13 residues. CDR3 protein: CSVQLASQETQYF. The DNA of the CDR3 is TGCAGCGTTCAACTAGCATCTCAAGAGACCCAGTACTTC.

The J gene is TRBJ2-1, the V gene TRBV19; a weak D match, TRBD2 (5 bases). The CDR3 consists of 14 residues. Trimming pared 4 bases from V and 10 bases from J, leaving 17 bases between. The germline CDR1 and CDR2 sequences are LNHDA and SQIVND (reference sequence). The CDR3, as DNA: TGTGCCAGTAGTACGTGGGAGACGGTGGGGGAGCAGTTCTTC. Protein sequence: CASSTWETVGEQFF.

The chain has TRBV18 and TRBJ2-7, with a weak D call TRBD1 (5 bases). Germline values: CDR1 KGHSH, CDR2 LQKENI. There are 14 residues in the CDR3. V lost 3 bases and J 3 bases, leaving 12 bases between the germline ends. The CDR3 loop reads CASSPSGIYYEQYF. The CDR3 DNA sequence: TGTGCCAGCTCACCCTCAGGGATTTACTACGAGCAGTACTTC.

V and J are TRBV10-1 and TRBJ2-7, with TRBD2 identical over 9 bases. The CDR3 runs 14 residues. CDR1 is WNHNN and CDR2 is SYGVQD in the germline V gene (reference sequence). V was pared by 4 bases and J by 5 bases, with 6 bases of the junction left unmatched. CDR3: CASSGGGRAHEQYF. The CDR3 DNA reads as TGCGCCAGCAGTGGAGGCGGGAGGGCCCACGAGCAGTACTTC.

This clone was found a few times. The rearrangement uses TRBV27 and TRBJ1-5; weak D call: TRBD1 (6 bases). Trimming shortened V by 5 bases and J by 4 bases, and 9 bases separated the two germline ends. Germline-derived CDR1 and CDR2 are MNHEY and SMNVEV (reference sequence). The CDR3 contains 13 residues. CDR3 nucleotides: TGTGCCAGCAGTCACAGGGAGAATCAGCCCCAGCATTTT. Amino acid sequence: CASSHRENQPQHF.

The CDR3 bases are TGCGCCAGCAGCTTGGGGGCTAGCGGGAGACTCACAGATACGCAGTATTTT. Translating gives CASSLGASGRLTDTQYF. The chain joins TRBV5-1 to TRBJ2-3, with TRBD2 identical over 10 bases. CDR3 length: 17 amino acids. Germline assignment: CDR1 SGHRS and CDR2 YFSETQ. J was trimmed by 2 bases and V by 0 bases; bases with no gene match: 6.

This chain links TRBV7-6 with TRBJ2-7; D might be TRBD1 (5 bases). This CDR3 region has 16 residues. The V end was cut by 2 bases, the J end by 2 bases, with 16 bases between. CDR1 and CDR2 (germline): SGHVS, FNYEAQ. The CDR3 spells CASSLYRTLSTYEQYF. In DNA form, the CDR3 reads TGTGCCAGCAGCTTATATAGGACATTATCAACCTACGAGCAGTACTTC.

The CDR3 spells CASSTRTSGANNEQFF. CDR3 DNA: TGTGCCAGTAGTACCCGGACTAGCGGGGCCAACAATGAGCAGTTCTTC. The rearrangement uses TRBV19 and TRBJ2-1, with 12 nucleotides matching TRBD2. V lost 4 bases, J lost 5 bases, and 6 bases stayed unmatched. The CDR3 length is 16 residues. CDR1 is LNHDA, CDR2 SQIVND, per germline (reference sequence).

The chain couples TRBV2 to TRBJ2-7, with 9 bases matching TRBD1. After removal of 10 bases from V and 3 bases from J, the junction contained 7 bases not matched to a gene. The CDR3 has 13 residues. Germline V CDR1 and CDR2: SNHLY, FYNNEI. The chain's CDR3 is CATRDRAFYEQYF. In DNA, the CDR3 is TGTGCCACCCGGGACAGGGCTTTCTACGAGCAGTACTTC. Drawing the rest from reference TRBV2 and TRBJ2-7, the complete variable domain is EPEVTQTPSHQVTQMGQEVILRCVPISNHLYFYWYRQILGQKVEFLVSFYNNEISEKSEIFDDQFSVERPDGSNFTLKIRSTKLEDSAMYFCATRDRAFYEQYFGPGTRLTVT.

V usage is TRBV5-1 and J usage is TRBJ2-5, with TRBD2 as a possible D gene (6 bases). The V gene lost 0 bases and the J gene lost 9 bases, with 18 bases spanning the gap. CDR3 length: 15 residues. From germline, CDR1 is SGHRS and CDR2 YFSETQ. CDR3 in DNA: TGCGCCAGCAGCTTGGGTGGAGGGGCTCCTAGTCCCCAGTACTTC. Translating gives CASSLGGGAPSPQYF.

The genes are TRBV28 and TRBJ2-1; tentative D call: TRBD2 (5 bases). This CDR3 is 15 amino acids long. Germline V gives CDR1 MDHEN, CDR2 SYDVKM. Trimming took off 5 bases at V and 9 bases at J, with 20 bases between the two ends. The CDR3 region has the DNA TGTGCCAGCAGTCCCATTAGCCCCCGGGGTATTGAGCAGTTCTTC. It encodes CASSPISPRGIEQFF.

The genes are TRBV7-3 and TRBJ2-2; D is perhaps TRBD2 (5 bases). This CDR3 is 14 amino acids long. Germline-derived CDR1 and CDR2 are SGHTA and FQGTGA. Trimming took 5 bases from V and 5 from J, leaving 12 bases between them. The CDR3 DNA reads as TGTGCCAGCAGCCCATACACTAGTACCGGGGAGCTGTTTTTT. It yields the protein CASSPYTSTGELFF.

The chain uses TRBV29-1 and TRBJ2-2; tentatively, D is TRBD2 (6 bases). Germline V gene data show CDR1 as SQVTM and CDR2 as ANQGSEA. The V end lost 6 bases, the J end lost 2 bases, and 10 bases lay between the germline ends. The CDR3 spans 13 residues. CDR3 nucleotides: TGCAGCGTCCTAGCGTTCAACACCGGGGAGCTGTTTTTT. Protein: CSVLAFNTGELFF.

V usage is TRBV18 and J usage is TRBJ2-7; D might be TRBD2 (6 bases). Trimming cost V 3 bases and J 7 bases, with 13 bases left between them. CDR1 is KGHSH and CDR2 is LQKENI in the germline V gene. The CDR3 is made up of 13 amino acids. The CDR3 sequence is CASSPLAGREQYF. The CDR3 DNA is TGTGCCAGCTCACCCTTGGCGGGACGGGAGCAGTACTTC. The full variable domain, with the rest looked up from reference TRBV18 and TRBJ2-7, is NAGVMQNPRHLVRRRGQEARLRCSPMKGHSHVYWYRQLPEEGLKFMVYLQKENIIDESGMPKERFSAEFPKEGPSILRIQQVVRGDSAAYFCASSPLAGREQYFGPGTRLTVT.

This sequence joins TRBV15 and TRBJ1-2; 9 positions agree with TRBD1. Germline CDR1 reads LNHNV; CDR2 reads YYDKDF (reference sequence). The V segment lost 0 bases and the J segment 8 bases; nucleotides outside the gene matches: 7. The CDR3 sequence is 15 residues long. CDR3 nucleotide sequence: TGTGCCACCAGCAGAGAGGGGACAGGGCTGAGGGGCTACACCTTC. It specifies CATSREGTGLRGYTF.

CDR3 in DNA: TGTGCCAGCAGTTACTCGGGACAGGGTTCGGAAAAACTGTTTTTT. Translating gives CASSYSGQGSEKLFF. The chain couples TRBV6-6 to TRBJ1-4; 9 bases match TRBD1. The CDR3 is 15 residues long. With V trimmed by 0 bases and J by 8 bases, 4 bases remained unmatched. Germline-derived CDR1 and CDR2 are MNHNY and SVGAGI (reference sequence).

The chain links TRBV18 to TRBJ1-1, with 9 bases matching TRBD1. The CDR3 is 14 amino acids. Germline-derived CDR1 and CDR2 are KGHSH and LQKENI. V lost 6 bases, J lost 3 bases, and 5 bases stayed unmatched. The CDR3 loop is CASSGGQGYTEAFF. CDR3 DNA sequence: TGTGCCAGCTCGGGGGGACAGGGTTACACTGAAGCTTTCTTT.

V gene TRBV9 combines with J gene TRBJ2-7; TRBD2 is a possible D gene (6 bases). This CDR3 has 13 amino acids. Deletions cut 6 bases from V and 0 bases from J, with 10 bases between. Germline values: CDR1 SGDLS, CDR2 YYNGEE. CDR3 sequence (DNA): TGTGCCAGCAATGGCGGGGACTCCTACGAGCAGTACTTC. The encoded protein is CASNGGDSYEQYF.

The V and J genes are TRBV19 and TRBJ1-3; 10 nucleotides align to TRBD1. The junction had 16 bases not matched to a gene; V was cut back by 5 bases and J by 0 bases. This CDR3 has 20 amino acids. The germline V gene encodes CDR1 LNHDA and CDR2 SQIVND (reference sequence). The CDR3 sequence is CASSRKIPGQGSSSGNTIYF. As DNA, the CDR3 is TGTGCCAGTAGTCGTAAAATCCCGGGACAGGGGTCGAGCTCTGGAAACACCATATATTTT.

V and J are TRBV11-3 and TRBJ2-7, with D tentatively TRBD2 (5 bases). CDR1 is SGHNT, CDR2 YENEEA, per germline. Trimming removed 0 bases from V and 6 bases from J, with 6 bases in between. This CDR3 has 12 amino acids. CDR3 protein: CASSLDEGEQYF. The CDR3 DNA reads as TGTGCCAGCAGCTTAGATGAGGGCGAGCAGTACTTC.

CDR3 loop: CASSPSSRDYEQYF. The CDR3, as DNA: TGTGCCAGCAGTCCAAGTTCCAGGGACTACGAGCAGTACTTC. The chain links TRBV11-3 to TRBJ2-7, with D perhaps TRBD1 (5 bases). Per germline, CDR1 SGHNT and CDR2 YENEEA. The CDR3 has 14 residues. V dropped 6 bases and J dropped 3 bases, with 15 bases sitting between them.

The V gene is TRBV9, the J gene TRBJ1-1; unclear D gene. CDR1 and CDR2 from the germline V gene are SGDLS and YYNGEE. V was cut by 0 bases and J by 4 bases, with 13 bases left in between. The CDR3 runs 15 residues. The CDR3 loop is CASSVASGGITEAFF. In DNA, the CDR3 is TGTGCCAGCAGCGTAGCGTCAGGAGGTATCACTGAAGCTTTCTTT. Supplemented by reference TRBV9 and TRBJ1-1, the full variable domain reads DSGVTQTPKHLITATGQRVTLRCSPRSGDLSVYWYQQSLDQGLQFLIQYYNGEERAKGNILERFSAQQFPDLHSELNLSSLELGDSALYFCASSVASGGITEAFFGQGTRLTVV.

The gene calls are TRBV5-1 and TRBJ1-2; TRBD1 aligns across 8 bases. Germline V gene data show CDR1 as SGHRS and CDR2 as YFSETQ. CDR3 length: 13 residues. Unmatched junction bases numbered 7, after V lost 5 bases and J lost 7 bases. Here the CDR3 reads CASRLTGVGGYTF. The CDR3 DNA reads as TGCGCCAGCAGGCTGACAGGGGTAGGTGGCTACACCTTC. The whole variable domain, filled in from reference TRBV5-1 and TRBJ1-2, reads KAGVTQTPRYLIKTRGQQVTLSCSPISGHRSVSWYQQTPGQGLQFLFEYFSETQRNKGNFPGRFSGRQFSNSRSEMNVSTLELGDSALYLCASRLTGVGGYTFGSGTRLTVV.

The chain carries TRBV29-1 and TRBJ2-5, with TRBD1 matching over 8 bases. Germline CDR1 and CDR2: SQVTM and ANQGSEA. The CDR3 covers 12 residues. Trimming cost V 7 bases and J 5 bases; bases outside gene matches: 6. CDR3 in DNA: TGCAGCGGAACAGGGGGGAGGGAGACCCAGTACTTC. Translated, it gives CSGTGGRETQYF.

V and J are TRBV5-6 and TRBJ2-5; perhaps TRBD2 as D (6 bases). This CDR3 contains 18 residues. With 0 bases removed from V and 5 bases from J, the gap between germline ends came to 23 bases. CDR1 and CDR2 (germline): SGHDT, YYEEEE. As DNA, the CDR3 is TGTGCCAGCAGCTTGGAGCGGCTAGCGCGGGCTAACGGGGAGACCCAGTACTTC. Protein product: CASSLERLARANGETQYF.

This chain joins TRBV5-5 and TRBJ2-2; tentatively, D is TRBD2 (5 bases). The germline V and J ends were trimmed by 4 bases and 8 bases, with 9 bases remaining between them. Germline loops: CDR1 SGHKS, CDR2 YYEKEE (reference sequence). There are 12 residues in the CDR3. CDR3 region: CASSPGIGELFF. CDR3 bases: TGTGCCAGCAGCCCCGGGATAGGGGAGCTGTTTTTT. Looking up the rest from reference TRBV5-5 and TRBJ2-2 gives the full variable domain: DAGVTQSPTHLIKTRGQQVTLRCSPISGHKSVSWYQQVLGQGPQFIFQYYEKEERGRGNFPDRFSARQFPNYSSELNVNALLLGDSALYLCASSPGIGELFFGEGSRLTVL.

This sequence joins TRBV5-6 and TRBJ2-7; 8 nucleotides align to TRBD2. Germline V gene lookup returns CDR1 SGHDT and CDR2 YYEEEE. This CDR3 is 15 amino acids long. V lost 3 bases, J lost 3 bases, and 8 bases stayed unmatched. CDR3 region: CASSSVQREIYEQYF. The CDR3 DNA sequence: TGTGCCAGCAGCTCTGTCCAGCGGGAGATCTACGAGCAGTACTTC. The variable domain in full, completed from reference TRBV5-6 and TRBJ2-7, reads DAGVTQSPTHLIKTRGQQVTLRCSPKSGHDTVSWYQQALGQGPQFIFQYYEEEERQRGNFPDRFSGHQFPNYSSELNVNALLLGDSALYLCASSSVQREIYEQYFGPGTRLTVT.